The 9 T cell receptor beta chains below all came from one sample that was sequenced in a study of T cells in Graves' hyperthyroidism and ophthalmopathy (dated by TCRdb to the late 2010s). Preparation of the library involved multiplex PCR. Sequenced on an Illumina HiSeq 2000. The TCR beta CDR3 regions were amplified from the RNA transcripts. The TCR CDR3 was subjected to a first round of RT-PCR using the HTBI primer set and the Qiagen OneStep RT-PCR kit. Using fastp at Q25 and MiXCR, TCRdb reprocessed the public reads and kept productive beta chains. Each CDR3 protein appears once, grouped with its most common genes and DNA. This sample lists around 800,000 distinct CDR3 sequences; roughly 40% were detected once. In total, the top ten clones hold approximately 8.7% of the sample. What was sequenced was blood. Every receptor here comes from a man aged 18 to 29 with Graves' hyperthyroidism.

On this clonotype: A read error is possible here, since a much larger clone lies one base away. The chain carries TRBV9 and TRBJ2-7; TRBD1 might be the D (6 bases). Germline V gene lookup returns CDR1 SGDLS and CDR2 YYNGEE. The CDR3 consists of 13 residues. The CDR3 sequence: CASGVGTTAEQYF. The CDR3 DNA is TGTGCCAGCGGCGTGGGGACAACGGCAGAGCAGTACTTC.

This rearrangement joins TRBV3-1 to TRBJ2-2; D gene ambiguous. Germline CDR1 is LGHDT and CDR2 is YNNKEL (reference sequence). The V end was cut by 0 bases, the J end by 8 bases, with 7 bases between. This CDR3 region has 13 residues. CDR3 sequence (DNA): TGTGCCAGCAGCCAAGACTCCAGAGGGGAGCTGTTTTTT. It is translated as CASSQDSRGELFF. The full variable domain, its missing parts supplied by reference TRBV3-1 and TRBJ2-2, is DTAVSQTPKYLVTQMGNDKSIKCEQNLGHDTMYWYKQDSKKFLKIMFSYNNKELIINETVPNRFSPKSPDKAHLNLHINSLELGDSAVYFCASSQDSRGELFFGEGSRLTVL.

This clonotype was recorded at least ten times. The rearrangement uses TRBV7-9 and TRBJ1-6; no firm D call. The CDR3 length is 15 residues. V lost 5 bases and J 10 bases, leaving 18 bases between the germline ends. The germline V gene encodes CDR1 SEHNR and CDR2 FQNEAQ (reference sequence). CDR3 in DNA: TGTGCCAGCAGCCCTCCGGGTATCGATCGGTCACCCCTCCACTTT. This sequence encodes CASSPPGIDRSPLHF.

The chain uses TRBV19 and TRBJ1-1, with unresolved D. CDR3 length equals 13 residues. The germline CDR1 and CDR2 sequences are LNHDA and SQIVND (reference sequence). V dropped 0 bases and J dropped 3 bases, with 5 bases sitting between them. Here the CDR3 DNA reads TGTGCCAGTAGTATAGATTTGGACACTGAAGCTTTCTTT. Translated: CASSIDLDTEAFF.

As DNA, the CDR3 is TGCAGTGCTAGTCGCGAGGGCTGGGAGACCCAGTACTTC. Amino acid sequence: CSASREGWETQYF. The chain employs TRBV20-1 and TRBJ2-5; D perhaps matches TRBD2 (5 bases). The CDR3 is 13 amino acids. The germline V gene has CDR1 DFQATT and CDR2 SNEGSKA (reference sequence). V was cut by 3 bases and J by 5 bases, with 13 bases left in between.

V usage is TRBV5-6 and J usage is TRBJ2-7; 7 nucleotides match TRBD1. CDR1 SGHDT and CDR2 YYEEEE come from the germline V gene. J lost 3 bases, V lost 0 bases, and 3 bases had no gene match. There are 14 residues in the CDR3. The CDR3 here is CASSLVTGVYEQYF. In DNA, the CDR3 is TGTGCCAGCAGCTTGGTCACAGGGGTCTACGAGCAGTACTTC.

The rearrangement joins TRBV7-9 to TRBJ1-1; 7 bases line up with TRBD1. The CDR3 covers 15 residues. The V and J ends lost 3 bases and 14 bases, in that order; junction bases with no gene match: 18. Germline V lookup: CDR1 SEHNR, CDR2 FQNEAQ (reference sequence). CDR3 sequence (DNA): TGTGCCAGCAGCTTCCCCGGGACAGCTTACAATGAGCAGTTCTTT. Protein: CASSFPGTAYNEQFF.

The V gene is TRBV5-6, the J gene TRBJ2-7; TRBD2 matches 8 bases. The CDR3 has 15 residues. Germline V gene sequence: CDR1 SGHDT, CDR2 YYEEEE. The V segment lost 7 bases and the J segment 3 bases; nucleotides outside the gene matches: 12. CDR3 loop: CASGRMSGGDYEQYF. Here the CDR3 DNA reads TGTGCCAGCGGCCGAATGAGCGGGGGAGACTACGAGCAGTACTTC.

The chain has TRBV2 and TRBJ2-6, with 7 positions matching TRBD1. Germline CDR1 SNHLY, CDR2 FYNNEI. The CDR3 is made up of 16 amino acids. V lost 8 bases and J lost 0; bases outside the gene matches: 7. This CDR3 reads CASSGQLFSGANVLTF. CDR3 nucleotide sequence: TGTGCCAGCTCGGGACAGCTATTCTCTGGGGCCAACGTCCTGACTTTC.